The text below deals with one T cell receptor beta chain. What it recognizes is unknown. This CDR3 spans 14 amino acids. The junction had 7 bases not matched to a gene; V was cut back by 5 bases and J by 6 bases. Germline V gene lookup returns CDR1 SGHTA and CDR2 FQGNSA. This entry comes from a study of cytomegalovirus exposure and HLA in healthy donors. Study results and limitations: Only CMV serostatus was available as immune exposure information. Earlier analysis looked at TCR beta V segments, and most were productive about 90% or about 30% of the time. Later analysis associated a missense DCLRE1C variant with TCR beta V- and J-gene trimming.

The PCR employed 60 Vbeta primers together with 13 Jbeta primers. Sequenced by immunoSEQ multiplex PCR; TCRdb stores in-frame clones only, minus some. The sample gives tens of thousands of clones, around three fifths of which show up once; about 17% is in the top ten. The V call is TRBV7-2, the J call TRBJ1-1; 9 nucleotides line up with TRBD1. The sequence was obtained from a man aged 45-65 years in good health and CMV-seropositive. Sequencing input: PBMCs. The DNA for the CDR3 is TGTGCCAGCAGCCCCCGACAGGGGGAGGCTGAAGCTTTCTTT. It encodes CASSPRQGEAEAFF.